A single sample is the source of the 9 T cell receptor beta chains below, sequenced in a study of shared clonotypes between healthy human individuals. Data came from immunoSEQ multiplex PCR; TCRdb stores just in-frame clones and leaves some out. The table has 1.5 million to 2.5 million clones, roughly 94% seen once. It was CD45RO-negative cells, positively selected for CCR7, that made up naive CD8 cells, with terminally differentiated effector memory CD45RA+ cells excluded. Sequencing input: naive CD8+ T cells sorted from blood. All receptors come from a man aged 18 to 29 in good health.

V and J are TRBV7-9 and TRBJ1-5; 7 bases match TRBD1. The ends lost 5 bases at V and 5 bases at J; junction bases unmatched: 9. This CDR3 has 15 amino acids. Germline V gene lookup returns CDR1 SEHNR and CDR2 FQNEAQ (reference sequence). The CDR3 sequence: CASSSSGTVDQPQHF. The CDR3 region has the DNA TGTGCCAGCAGCAGCTCCGGGACAGTGGATCAGCCCCAGCATTTT. Variable domain in full (rest from reference TRBV7-9 and TRBJ1-5): DTGVSQNPRHKITKRGQNVTFRCDPISEHNRLYWYRQTLGQGPEFLTYFQNEAQLEKSRLLSDRFSAERPKGSFSTLEIQRTEQGDSAMYLCASSSSGTVDQPQHFGDGTRLSIL.

About this clone: The same CDR3 arises from other DNA sequences in this sample as well. The chain recombines TRBV27 with TRBJ2-7; no clear D. Trimming cost V 0 bases and J 0 bases, with 9 bases left between them. CDR3 size: 15 residues. The germline gives CDR1 MNHEY, CDR2 SMNVEV (reference sequence). CDR3 DNA: TGTGCCAGCAGTTTATCCTACGGTTCCTCCTACGAGCAGTACTTC. Its translation is CASSLSYGSSYEQYF.

The V call is TRBV5-1, the J call TRBJ1-1; TRBD1 agrees at 9 bases. V trimming: 4 bases; J trimming: 6 bases; junction bases outside the gene matches: 13. The CDR3 covers 16 residues. Germline CDR1 and CDR2: SGHRS and YFSETQ. The CDR3 region is CASSLGQGSFAPEAFF. For the CDR3, the DNA is TGCGCCAGCAGCCTGGGACAGGGCTCCTTCGCTCCTGAAGCTTTCTTT.

Concerning this clone itself: A much bigger clone sits one base away, suggesting this may be a read error. This CDR3 is also generated by other DNA sequences in the sample. The rearrangement uses TRBV13 and TRBJ1-1; D not resolved. The V gene lost 0 bases and the J gene lost 3 bases, with 2 bases spanning the gap. CDR1 and CDR2 (germline): PRHDT, FYEKMQ (reference sequence). This CDR3 has 12 amino acids. The CDR3 region has the DNA TGTGCCAGCAGCTTAGGGGACACTGAAGCTTTCTTT. This encodes CASSLGDTEAFF.

The chain uses TRBV11-2 and TRBJ2-1, with D unclear. V shed 5 bases and J shed 7 bases, with 9 bases lying between them. The CDR3 is made up of 12 amino acids. Germline V CDR1 and CDR2: SGHAT, FQNNGV. The CDR3 region is CASSPTTNEQFF. The CDR3 bases are TGTGCCAGCAGCCCCACTACGAATGAGCAGTTCTTC.

This clone was observed a handful of times. This chain uses TRBV4-3 with TRBJ2-2; 7 nucleotides agree with TRBD2. This CDR3 region has 15 residues. V gave up 1 base and J gave up 4 bases; unmatched junction bases: 3. CDR1 and CDR2 (germline): LGHNA, YSLEER. The CDR3 bases are TGCGCCAGCAGCCAAGTCTGGGGGGGCACCGGGGAGCTGTTTTTT. It codes for CASSQVWGGTGELFF.

The V gene is TRBV11-3, the J gene TRBJ2-7, with a weak D call TRBD1 (6 bases). The CDR3 is 14 residues long. The V end was cut by 5 bases, the J end by 3 bases, with 14 bases between. Looked up from germline, CDR1 is SGHNT and CDR2 is YENEEA. The CDR3 sequence: CASSTGTWSYEQYF. The CDR3 DNA reads as TGTGCCAGCAGCACCGGGACATGGAGCTACGAGCAGTACTTC.

The chain couples TRBV9 to TRBJ1-2, with TRBD1 matching over 12 bases. The CDR3 spans 17 residues. V lost 3 bases to trimming and J lost 0 bases; unmatched junction nucleotides: 6. Germline CDR1 reads SGDLS; CDR2 reads YYNGEE. CDR3 sequence reads: CASSAGTGGKANYGYTF. For the CDR3, the DNA is TGTGCCAGCAGCGCAGGGACAGGGGGCAAGGCTAACTATGGCTACACCTTC. The whole variable domain, remainder taken from reference TRBV9 and TRBJ1-2, is DSGVTQTPKHLITATGQRVTLRCSPRSGDLSVYWYQQSLDQGLQFLIQYYNGEERAKGNILERFSAQQFPDLHSELNLSSLELGDSALYFCASSAGTGGKANYGYTFGSGTRLTVV.

This chain joins TRBV4-1 and TRBJ1-5, with no clear D. The CDR3 extends over 14 amino acids. V lost 3 bases and J lost 2, with 8 bases in between. Looked up from germline, CDR1 is MGHRA and CDR2 is YSYEKL. For the CDR3, the DNA is TGCGCCAGCAGCCAGGGTATGGGCAATCAGCCCCAGCATTTT. Translated: CASSQGMGNQPQHF.